Each of the 4 T cell receptor beta chains below was sequenced from the same sample in a study of T cell responses to AZD1222 COVID-19 vaccine. Sequencing was performed with immunoSEQ multiplex PCR; in TCRdb, only in-frame clones are kept and a portion is missing. The sample records some 130,000 clones, approximately 90% being singletons. This sample comprised peripheral blood, obtained on day 0 of AZD1222 vaccination. The receptors shown here come from an adult in good health.

The J gene is TRBJ1-4, the V gene TRBV28, with D hard to call. The germline gives CDR1 MDHEN, CDR2 SYDVKM. The CDR3 totals 16 residues. V was clipped by 4 bases and J by 4 bases, with 16 bases between them. The CDR3: CASSSLWPAVNEKLFF. In DNA, the CDR3 is TGTGCCAGCAGTTCCCTCTGGCCAGCCGTTAATGAAAAACTGTTTTTT.

This sequence joins TRBV19 and TRBJ1-2; 9 nucleotides align to TRBD1. V was pared by 0 bases and J by 1 base, with 6 bases of the junction left unmatched. This CDR3 contains 17 residues. Germline values: CDR1 LNHDA, CDR2 SQIVND (reference sequence). As DNA, the CDR3 is TGTGCCAGTAGTATAGATCTGAGGACAGGGGATAACTATGGCTACACCTTC. It translates to CASSIDLRTGDNYGYTF.

V and J are TRBV7-2 and TRBJ2-2; TRBD2 might be the D (6 bases). The CDR3 totals 13 residues. Trimming left V 6 bases short and J 5 bases short, with 10 bases between. From germline, CDR1 is SGHTA and CDR2 FQGNSA. The CDR3 sequence is CASRGGATGELFF. CDR3 in DNA: TGTGCCAGCAGGGGGGGTGCTACCGGGGAGCTGTTTTTT.

This chain joins TRBV7-9 and TRBJ1-1; no clear D gene. Trimming left V 6 bases short and J 1 base short, with 6 bases between. Germline lookup yields CDR1 SEHNR and CDR2 FQNEAQ (reference sequence). The CDR3 has 12 residues. CDR3 sequence reads: CASRRGNTEAFF. CDR3 nucleotides: TGTGCCAGCAGACGGGGGAACACTGAAGCTTTCTTT.